These 25 T cell receptor beta chains came from one sample sequenced in a study of T cell clonality in common variable immunodeficiency. Profiled with immunoSEQ multiplex PCR; TCRdb holds only in-frame clones, not every one. The table records about 35,000 clones without singletons, the ten largest covering more than 2.5%. The sequencing input was peripheral blood mononuclear cells. The receptors shown here come from a person aged 18 to 75 in good health.

This clone was seen repeatedly, ten times or more. The read is 3 residues too short to cover the CDR3 end, so that end is filled in from the germline J gene. The chain has TRBV5-1 and TRBJ1-1; TRBD1 might be the D (6 bases). In germline, CDR1 is SGHRS, CDR2 YFSETQ. The CDR3 covers 16 residues. V lost 1 base and J 0 bases, leaving 13 bases between the germline ends. CDR3 bases read: TGCGCCAGCAGCTTGACCCCAGGACAGTTGAACACTGAA. Amino acids: CASSLTPGQLNTE. The entire CDR3 sequence reads CASSLTPGQLNTEAFF.

Ten or more counts support this clone. The read terminates 3 residues ahead of where the CDR3 ends, so the germline J gene completes it. The chain joins TRBV11-2 to TRBJ2-7, with D unclear. CDR3 size: 13 residues. Germline V gives CDR1 SGHAT, CDR2 FQNNGV. Trimming took off 1 base at V and 2 bases at J, with 6 bases between the two ends. CDR3 DNA (partial): TGTGCCAGCAGCTTAGCTCTAGCCTACGAG. The encoded protein is CASSLALAYE. The whole CDR3 sequence is CASSLALAYEQYF.

This clone was recorded at least ten times. The sequenced fragment ends 3 residues before the CDR3 boundary, so the rest is inferred from the germline J gene. V usage is TRBV29-1 and J usage is TRBJ2-7; the match to TRBD2 covers 8 bases. Germline loops: CDR1 SQVTM, CDR2 ANQGSEA. CDR3 length equals 12 residues. V lost 6 bases and J lost 6; bases outside the gene matches: 7. The CDR3 sequence is CSVPTGTSEQYF. The covered CDR3 bases are TGCAGCGTGCCAACCGGGACTAGCGAG.

This clone was counted between two and nine times. The read ends 3 residues shy of where the CDR3 ends; the end is completed using the germline J gene. The chain is built from TRBV7-2 and TRBJ2-1; 7 nucleotides line up with TRBD2. The CDR3 has 14 residues. V lost 5 bases, J lost 6 bases, and 7 bases stayed unmatched. The V gene's germline CDR1 is SGHTA and CDR2 FQGNSA. The DNA read from the CDR3 is TGTGCCAGCAGCCTCGGGGGGATGGTCAATGAG. This encodes CASSLGGMVNE. The full CDR3 is CASSLGGMVNEQFF.

This clone was counted between two and nine times. The CDR3 loop reads CASSLSVTSGTDTQYF. The covered CDR3 bases are TGCGCCAGCAGCTTGTCCGTGACTAGCGGCACAGATACG. V is TRBV5-1 and J is TRBJ2-3; 8 bases are shared with TRBD2. The DNA ends 3 residues before the CDR3 does, and the rest of the CDR3 is filled in from the germline J gene. Trimming removed 1 base from V and 1 base from J; junction bases left unmatched: 5. The CDR3 totals 16 residues. Germline V gene sequence: CDR1 SGHRS, CDR2 YFSETQ.

This clone was recorded many times. The observed sequence ends 3 residues before the CDR3 terminus, with the missing tail filled in from the germline J gene. The chain employs TRBV5-1 and TRBJ1-2; the D is unclear. Per the germline V gene, CDR1 is SGHRS and CDR2 is YFSETQ. V was pared by 6 bases and J by 0 bases, with 12 bases between. This CDR3 contains 14 residues. CDR3 region: CASTSPLANYGYTF. Incomplete CDR3 DNA: TGCGCCAGCACCTCGCCCCTAGCTAACTATGGC.

This clone has at least ten counts. The read is 3 residues too short to cover the CDR3 end, so that end is filled in from the germline J gene. This sequence joins TRBV7-2 and TRBJ2-3; TRBD2 matches at 8 bases. Germline assignment: CDR1 SGHTA and CDR2 FQGNSA. The CDR3 spans 13 residues. CDR3 sequence reads: CASSSARGLAQYF. The DNA read from the CDR3 is TGTGCCAGCAGCTCCGCAAGGGGACTAGCG.

Many counts were recorded for this clone. The CDR3 here is CAWSVGAVQPQHF. CDR3 bases read: TGTGCCTGGAGTGTGGGGGCAGTACAGCCC. This sequence joins TRBV30 and TRBJ1-5; a possible D gene is TRBD1 (6 bases). The read terminates 3 residues ahead of where the CDR3 ends, so the germline J gene completes it. V was shortened by 0 bases and J by 7 bases, with 10 bases between the two germline ends. Germline CDR1 and CDR2: GTSNPN and SVGIG (reference sequence). The CDR3 sequence is 13 residues long.

This clone was observed many times. The CDR3 is cut off 3 residues early in the read; its end comes from the germline J gene. V and J are TRBV2 and TRBJ2-5, with D perhaps assigned TRBD1 or TRBD2 (5 bases each). In germline, CDR1 is SNHLY, CDR2 FYNNEI. V dropped 8 bases and J dropped 1 base, with 14 bases sitting between them. CDR3 length: 14 amino acids. The CDR3 protein is CASRFRGVQETQYF. The CDR3 bases that were read are TGTGCCAGCCGCTTCCGAGGGGTCCAAGAGACC.

This clone has a count of ten or more. The read stops 3 residues short of the end of the CDR3; the missing end is completed from the germline J gene. The chain links TRBV10-1 to TRBJ2-7; 8 bases map to TRBD2. The CDR3 is made up of 15 amino acids. Germline V CDR1 and CDR2: WNHNN, SYGVQD (reference sequence). After removal of 10 bases from V and 6 bases from J, the junction contained 17 bases not matched to a gene. CDR3 sequence: CAITGAGAPGSEQYF. The CDR3 bases that were read are TGCGCCATCACGGGAGCGGGAGCCCCGGGGAGCGAG.

In this sample, this clone turned up a few times. The read halts 3 residues ahead of the CDR3 end, with the missing end drawn from the germline J gene. The V gene is TRBV19, the J gene TRBJ1-1; no reliable D call. CDR3 size: 14 residues. V gave up 6 bases and J gave up 4 bases, with 15 bases separating them. CDR1 is LNHDA, CDR2 SQIVND, per germline (reference sequence). The CDR3 sequence: CASRPRRSTTEAFF. Incomplete CDR3 DNA: TGTGCCAGTAGACCCCGGCGGTCGACCACTGAA.

To note about this clone: Coverage ceases 3 residues before the CDR3 finishes, and the germline J gene fills in the end. J is TRBJ1-1 and V is TRBV20-1, with a possible D match to TRBD1 (6 bases). The germline V and J ends were trimmed by 6 bases and 0 bases, with 14 bases remaining between them. The CDR3 is 14 amino acids. Germline V gives CDR1 DFQATT, CDR2 SNEGSKA (reference sequence). The part of the CDR3 DNA that was read is TGCAGTGCCCGTGACAGGTCCATGAACACTGAA. Translated, it gives CSARDRSMNTE. The whole CDR3 sequence reads CSARDRSMNTEAFF.

This clone was seen at least ten times. The CDR3 end lies 3 residues beyond the end of the read and is filled in from the germline J gene. The chain combines TRBV5-1 with TRBJ2-7; weak D call: TRBD1 (6 bases). From germline, CDR1 is SGHRS and CDR2 YFSETQ. The CDR3 contains 15 residues. The V and J ends lost 4 bases and 6 bases respectively, with 20 bases between them. The sequenced CDR3 bases are TGCGCCAGCAGCCTGGTAGGGGGAGTCCTCCTCGAG. Protein product: CASSLVGGVLLE. The entire CDR3 is CASSLVGGVLLEQYF.

This clone was detected many times. The CDR3 extends 3 residues past the end of the read, so its final part is completed from the germline J gene. This chain links TRBV5-1 with TRBJ2-3; 9 bases are shared with TRBD2. In germline, CDR1 is SGHRS, CDR2 YFSETQ. V gave up 4 bases and J gave up 0 bases; unmatched junction bases: 6. CDR3 length: 16 amino acids. CDR3: CASSVPLAGSTDTQYF. CDR3 DNA (partial): TGCGCCAGCAGCGTTCCCCTAGCGGGAAGCACAGATACG.

This clone was observed many times. Read sequence stops 3 residues before the CDR3 end, and the germline J gene provides the missing end. The chain is built from TRBV7-8 and TRBJ2-5, with 7 bases identical to TRBD2. The CDR3 runs to 15 residues. Germline CDR1 SGHVS, CDR2 FQNEAQ. Trimming at V came to 4 bases and at J to 5 bases, leaving 10 bases not matched to a gene. Incomplete CDR3 DNA: TGTGCCAGCAGCTCAACCCGAGGGCGGGGGGAGACC. Translation gives CASSSTRGRGET. From start to end, the CDR3 is CASSSTRGRGETQYF.

This clone was seen ten or more times. The read ends 3 residues shy of where the CDR3 ends; the end is completed using the germline J gene. This chain uses TRBV7-3 with TRBJ2-5; D is possibly TRBD2 (7 bases). The CDR3 runs 17 residues. Trimming removed 5 bases at V and 1 base at J, with 20 bases between. Germline CDR1 reads SGHTA; CDR2 reads FQGTGA. This CDR3 is CASSQRRGASGQETQYF. CDR3 DNA (partial): TGTGCCAGCAGCCAGCGACGGGGGGCTAGCGGCCAAGAGACC.

On this clone itself: One end of the junction is discordant with germline, which a read error may explain. The read ends 3 residues before the CDR3 terminus; that terminus is restored from the germline J gene. The chain joins TRBV18 to TRBJ2-5, with TRBD2 matching 8 bases. Germline V CDR1 and CDR2: KGHSH, LQKENI. This CDR3 has 17 residues. This CDR3 reads CVSSRGLAGGSQETQYF. Partial CDR3 DNA: TGCGTCAGCTCACGGGGGCTGGCGGGAGGCTCCCAAGAGACC. The full variable domain, its missing parts supplied by reference TRBV18 and TRBJ2-5, is NAGVMQNPRHLVRRRGQEARLRCSPMKGHSHVYWYRQLPEEGLKFMVYLQKENIIDESGMPKERFSAEFPKEGPSILRIQQVVRGDSAAYFCVSSRGLAGGSQETQYFGPGTRLLVL.

The sample holds many counts of this clone. The read is 3 residues too short to cover the CDR3 end, so that end is filled in from the germline J gene. The V gene is TRBV19, the J gene TRBJ2-1; 8 bases line up with TRBD2. CDR1 is LNHDA, CDR2 SQIVND, per germline (reference sequence). V gave up 3 bases and J gave up 7 bases; unmatched junction bases: 17. The CDR3 consists of 18 residues. CDR3 sequence reads: CASSIEPLAGLDHNEQFF. The CDR3 bases that were read are TGTGCCAGTAGTATCGAACCTCTTGCGGGACTAGACCATAATGAG.

This clone was found a few times. The read finishes 3 residues shy of the CDR3 end, and the germline J gene is used to complete it. This rearrangement joins TRBV7-8 to TRBJ1-3; TRBD1 is a possible D gene (6 bases). Germline V gene lookup returns CDR1 SGHVS and CDR2 FQNEAQ. The CDR3 spans 15 residues. V lost 4 bases and J 7 bases, leaving 17 bases between the germline ends. This CDR3 reads CASSSQGSFGNTIYF. CDR3 bases read: TGTGCCAGCAGCTCCCAGGGGAGCTTCGGGAACACC.

On this clone itself: The observed sequence ends 3 residues before the CDR3 terminus, with the missing tail filled in from the germline J gene. The V and J genes are TRBV7-2 and TRBJ2-3, with D perhaps given as TRBD1 or TRBD2 (5 bases each). The CDR3 runs to 15 residues. The germline gives CDR1 SGHTA, CDR2 FQGNSA. V was pared by 1 base and J by 0 bases, with 8 bases between. The covered CDR3 bases are TGTGCCAGCAGCTTAGTGAGGGGTAGCACAGATACG. It encodes CASSLVRGSTDT. The CDR3 reads in full as CASSLVRGSTDTQYF.

The part of the CDR3 DNA that was read is TGTGCCAGCAGCCCCGGGTTATTATCCTACGAC. This translates into CASSPGLLSYD. Given in full, the CDR3 is CASSPGLLSYDYTF. This chain connects TRBV7-2 to TRBJ1-2, with D unclear. The sequence runs out 3 residues before the end of the CDR3; the remainder is reconstructed from the germline J gene. This CDR3 contains 14 residues. Per the germline V gene, CDR1 is SGHTA and CDR2 is FQGNSA.

A remark on this clone: The sequence runs out 3 residues before the end of the CDR3; the remainder is reconstructed from the germline J gene. The V call is TRBV5-1, the J call TRBJ2-1; weak D call: TRBD2 (6 bases). Germline CDR1 and CDR2: SGHRS and YFSETQ. The CDR3 has 15 amino acids. Trimming took 0 bases from V and 8 from J, leaving 15 bases between them. CDR3 DNA (partial): TGCGCCAGCAGCTTGGTGGGGGGATCGCTCTATGAG. Translation gives CASSLVGGSLYE. In full, the CDR3 is CASSLVGGSLYEQFF.

This clone was seen repeatedly, ten times or more. Read sequence stops 3 residues before the CDR3 end, and the germline J gene provides the missing end. V and J are TRBV30 and TRBJ2-5; D gene unclear. The CDR3 totals 13 residues. The V gene's germline CDR1 is GTSNPN and CDR2 SVGIG (reference sequence). Trimming pared 0 bases from V and 2 bases from J, leaving 7 bases between. The CDR3 here is CAWSVDTQETQYF. CDR3 bases read: TGTGCCTGGAGTGTAGACACTCAAGAGACC.

This clone was found many times. Sequencing ends 3 residues short of the CDR3 end; the germline J gene provides the rest. The rearrangement links TRBV4-2 to TRBJ2-1; TRBD2 matches 13 bases. The CDR3 extends over 15 amino acids. Germline lookup yields CDR1 LGHNA and CDR2 YNFKEQ. V dropped 5 bases and J dropped 6; count of bases not matched to a gene: 4. CDR3 region: CASSAGTSGINEQFF. CDR3 bases read: TGTGCCAGCAGCGCCGGGACTAGCGGGATCAATGAG.

This clone has ten or more counts. The CDR3 end falls 3 residues outside the read, so it is completed with the germline J gene. The chain combines TRBV19 with TRBJ2-1; 10 bases align to TRBD2. With V trimmed by 3 bases and J by 3 bases, 8 bases remained unmatched. The length of the CDR3 is 17 residues. Per germline, CDR1 LNHDA and CDR2 SQIVND (reference sequence). Incomplete CDR3 DNA: TGTGCCAGTAGTATCGTTATGACTAGCGGGCTCTACAATGAG. It codes for CASSIVMTSGLYNE. The complete CDR3 reads CASSIVMTSGLYNEQFF.